These 8 T cell receptor beta chains share one sample of origin, sequenced in a study of regulatory and conventional T cells in RAG deficiency. The protocol was immunoSEQ multiplex PCR, while the TCRdb copy is restricted to in-frame clones and leaves out a portion. The table shows 30,000 to 40,000 clones, with 89% occurring only once. These data are also associated with another study on regulatory T cells. That report notes: The PCR used 52 TRBV and 13 TRBJ primers.

Sequenced sample: CD8+ T cells sorted from blood. These receptors were taken from a human donor in good health.

This chain joins TRBV7-3 and TRBJ2-3; 8 nucleotides agree with TRBD2. The germline CDR1 and CDR2 sequences are SGHTA and FQGTGA. V was pared by 2 bases and J by 1 base, with 5 bases of the junction left unmatched. This CDR3 contains 16 residues. CDR3 amino acids: CASSLGFSGGTDTQYF. The CDR3 DNA reads TGTGCCAGCAGCTTAGGTTTTAGCGGGGGCACAGATACGCAGTATTTT.

The CDR3: CASSNRAVGQPQHF. The CDR3 nucleotides are TGTGCCAGTAGTAACCGGGCTGTGGGTCAGCCCCAGCATTTT. The rearrangement links TRBV19 to TRBJ1-5, with no clear D. Germline values: CDR1 LNHDA, CDR2 SQIVND (reference sequence). This CDR3 comprises 14 residues. With 4 bases removed from V and 6 bases from J, the gap between germline ends came to 13 bases.

The V gene is TRBV2, the J gene TRBJ1-1; 11 bases are shared with TRBD1. This CDR3 contains 17 residues. Germline CDR1 is SNHLY and CDR2 is FYNNEI. The ends lost 5 bases at V and 4 bases at J; junction bases unmatched: 12. This chain's CDR3 is CASSKSRIGTGGTEAFF. The CDR3 nucleotides are TGTGCCAGCAGTAAATCGCGAATCGGGACAGGGGGCACTGAAGCTTTCTTT.

The chain is built from TRBV13 and TRBJ2-7, with TRBD2 matching over 9 bases. The J segment lost 3 bases and the V segment lost 2 bases, leaving 11 bases of the junction unmatched. This CDR3 is 17 amino acids long. Germline CDR1 PRHDT, CDR2 FYEKMQ (reference sequence). The CDR3 protein is CASSLYSGSTQYYEQYF. CDR3 bases: TGTGCCAGCAGCTTATATAGCGGGAGCACCCAGTACTACGAGCAGTACTTC.

The rearrangement joins TRBV7-3 to TRBJ1-2; D is perhaps TRBD1 (6 bases). Trimming stripped 4 bases from V and 7 bases from J, with 16 bases between. This CDR3 spans 14 amino acids. Germline CDR1 reads SGHTA; CDR2 reads FQGTGA. The CDR3 DNA is TGTGCCAGCAGCTCAACAGGGTCAGTAGGTGGCTACACCTTC. Its protein is CASSSTGSVGGYTF. The entire variable domain, with the rest obtained from reference TRBV7-3 and TRBJ1-2, is as follows: GAGVSQTPSNKVTEKGKYVELRCDPISGHTALYWYRQSLGQGPEFLIYFQGTGAADDSGLPNDRFFAVRPEGSVSTLKIQRTERGDSAVYLCASSSTGSVGGYTFGSGTRLTVV.

Points on this clone: A single base is all that separates this from a far larger clone, so a read error is likely. The V gene is TRBV11-3, the J gene TRBJ2-2; 10 bases are shared with TRBD2. The germline gives CDR1 SGHNT, CDR2 YENEEA. The CDR3 length is 18 residues. J lost 1 base, V lost 5 bases, and 10 bases had no gene match. In DNA form, the CDR3 reads TGTGCCAGCAGCCACCACCCTAGCGGGGGCCGGAACACCGGGGAGCTGTTTTTT. Translating gives CASSHHPSGGRNTGELFF.

The chain combines TRBV9 with TRBJ2-2, with D possibly being TRBD1 or TRBD2 (7 bases each). The germline CDR1 and CDR2 sequences are SGDLS and YYNGEE. This CDR3 is 17 amino acids long. V lost 0 bases, J lost 4 bases, and 16 bases lay in between. CDR3 loop: CASSVVGRRGGTGELFF. CDR3 bases: TGTGCCAGCAGCGTAGTCGGGCGCAGGGGGGGCACCGGGGAGCTGTTTTTT.

This clone was recorded only once. The chain is built from TRBV18 and TRBJ2-7; 8 bases map to TRBD1. Trimming at V came to 1 base and at J to 2 bases, leaving 4 bases not matched to a gene. Looked up from germline, CDR1 is KGHSH and CDR2 is LQKENI. This CDR3 spans 15 amino acids. CDR3 sequence reads: CASSPRDRYPYEQYF. The CDR3 DNA follows: TGTGCCAGCTCACCACGGGACAGGTATCCCTACGAGCAGTACTTC. Using reference TRBV18 and TRBJ2-7 for the parts outside the CDR3, the full variable domain is NAGVMQNPRHLVRRRGQEARLRCSPMKGHSHVYWYRQLPEEGLKFMVYLQKENIIDESGMPKERFSAEFPKEGPSILRIQQVVRGDSAAYFCASSPRDRYPYEQYFGPGTRLTVT.